This T cell receptor (beta chain) was identified in a study of cytomegalovirus exposure and HLA in healthy donors. Findings and caveats of the study: A later analysis, which compared TCR beta chains of equal frequency, found the HLA-associated ones more clonally expanded. Prior analysis indicated that the majority of TCR beta V segments exhibited productivity approximately 87% or approximately 30% of the time.

Amplification used 60 Vbeta primers and 13 Jbeta primers. TCRdb keeps only in-frame clones here, not all; method: immunoSEQ multiplex PCR. Of 100,000 to 150,000 clones in the sample, approximately 80% are singletons; the top ten hold around 5.2%. There are 12 residues in the CDR3. V lost 7 bases and J 3 bases, leaving 10 bases between the germline ends. Germline assignment: CDR1 MDHEN and CDR2 SYDVKM. As regards this clone: Its antigen is as yet unknown.

The TCR comes from a man aged 50-59 years in good health and CMV-seropositive. The sample comprised PBMCs. The V gene is TRBV28, the J gene TRBJ2-7, with D perhaps TRBD1 (8 bases). The DNA for the CDR3 is TGTGCCAGCAACAGGGGGGGCTACGAGCAGTACTTC. Translated: CASNRGGYEQYF.